This T cell receptor beta chain appears in the sequencing data of a study of shared clonotypes between healthy human individuals. Study-wide findings and caveats: What naive subsets generally showed was a larger estimated richness than memory subsets showed.

Looked up from germline, CDR1 is SGHTA and CDR2 is FQGTGA. CDR3 length: 13 residues. V lost 4 bases to trimming and J lost 5 bases; unmatched junction nucleotides: 3. Turning to this clone: Its antigen is currently unknown.

The naive CD8 subset, CD45RO-negative cells positively selected for CCR7, excluded terminally differentiated effector memory CD45RA+ cells. Healthy and HIV-negative, the adult donors had no recent acute infections or vaccinations. In the study's own analysis: There were no quality scores in the junction-only immunoSEQ sequences, so filtering differed. TCRdb's copy holds only in-frame clones and misses some; the assay was immunoSEQ multiplex PCR. V and J calls and clone size are given by that table; D and trimming were obtained from the DNA. The table shows about 2 million clones, with about 95% occurring only once.

The source material was naive CD8+ T cells sorted from blood. The J gene is TRBJ2-3, the V gene TRBV7-3; 7 bases agree with TRBD2. This receptor was identified in a man aged 18 to 29 in good health. Here the CDR3 reads CASSWGGKDTQYF. The CDR3, as DNA: TGTGCCAGCAGCTGGGGGGGAAAAGATACGCAGTATTTT.